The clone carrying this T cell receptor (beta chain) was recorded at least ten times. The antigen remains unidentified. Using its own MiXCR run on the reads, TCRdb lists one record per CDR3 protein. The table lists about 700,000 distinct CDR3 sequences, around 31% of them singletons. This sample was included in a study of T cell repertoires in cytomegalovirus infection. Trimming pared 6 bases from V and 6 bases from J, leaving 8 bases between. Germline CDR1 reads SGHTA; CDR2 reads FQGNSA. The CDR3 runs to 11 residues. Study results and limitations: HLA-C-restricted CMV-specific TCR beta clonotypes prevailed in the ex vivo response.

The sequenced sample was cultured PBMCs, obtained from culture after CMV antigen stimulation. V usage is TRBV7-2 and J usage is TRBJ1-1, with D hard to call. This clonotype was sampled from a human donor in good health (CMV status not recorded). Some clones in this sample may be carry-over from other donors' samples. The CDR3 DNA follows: TGTGCCAGCAGAAGGCGGCCTGAAGCTTTCTTT. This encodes CASRRRPEAFF.